The 6 T cell receptor beta chains below come from one sample, sequenced in a study of graft-versus-host responses after intestinal transplantation. These TCRs are of unknown antigen specificity. Repertoires were generated with immunoSEQ multiplex PCR, while TCRdb's copy carries only in-frame clones and drops some. The sample includes about 130,000 clones, around 90% seen only once; the top ten take roughly 0.19%. The source material was unstimulated CD4+ T cells sorted from spleen or lymph node cells, sampled before intestinal transplant. The receptors stem from a human donor who received an intestinal transplant.

V usage is TRBV5-5 and J usage is TRBJ1-4; tentative D call: TRBD1 (6 bases). CDR1 SGHKS and CDR2 YYEKEE come from the germline V gene (reference sequence). With 7 bases removed from V and 7 bases from J, the gap between germline ends came to 11 bases. The CDR3 has 12 residues. The CDR3 DNA reads as TGTGCCAGCGGACGGGGGGCTGAAAAACTGTTTTTT. It codes for CASGRGAEKLFF.

This rearrangement joins TRBV6-5 to TRBJ2-5; D is uncertain. The J call may be wrong; the DNA end is better matched by TRBJ2-7. In germline, CDR1 is MNHEY, CDR2 SVGAGI. The CDR3 loop spans 15 amino acids. In nucleotides, the CDR3 is TGTGCCAGCAGTTACGGCGGTATCGCCCCCTACGAGCAGTACTTC. Translation: CASSYGGIAPYEQYF.

This chain joins TRBV6-5 and TRBJ2-2, with D perhaps matching TRBD2 (6 bases). This CDR3 is built from 14 residues. The V and J ends lost 6 bases and 6 bases respectively, with 14 bases between them. The germline V gene encodes CDR1 MNHEY and CDR2 SVGAGI. The CDR3 nucleotides are TGTGCCAGCAGCCCAACCTGGGGGGCCGGGGAGCTGTTTTTT. Protein: CASSPTWGAGELFF.

The V call is TRBV9, the J call TRBJ2-1; D gene unclear. The germline V gene encodes CDR1 SGDLS and CDR2 YYNGEE. The CDR3 consists of 16 residues. Trimming pared 3 bases from V and 0 bases from J, leaving 13 bases between. CDR3 DNA sequence: TGTGCCAGCAGCGCCCCTAGACTGGACTCCTACAATGAGCAGTTCTTC. It specifies CASSAPRLDSYNEQFF.

This rearrangement joins TRBV2 to TRBJ2-7, with D tentatively TRBD2 (6 bases). The CDR3 loop spans 15 amino acids. CDR1 is SNHLY and CDR2 is FYNNEI in the germline V gene. V dropped 4 bases and J dropped 3 bases, with 16 bases sitting between them. CDR3 amino acids: CASSVGGKGLYEQYF. In nucleotides, the CDR3 is TGTGCCAGCAGTGTAGGCGGGAAGGGGCTCTACGAGCAGTACTTC.

The gene calls are TRBV28 and TRBJ1-2; D gene ambiguous. The CDR3 spans 12 residues. Trimming stripped 5 bases from V and 8 bases from J, with 12 bases between. Germline CDR1 MDHEN, CDR2 SYDVKM. CDR3 coding DNA: TGTGCCAGCAGTCCGGTGGATCGGGGCTACACCTTC. Amino acids: CASSPVDRGYTF.